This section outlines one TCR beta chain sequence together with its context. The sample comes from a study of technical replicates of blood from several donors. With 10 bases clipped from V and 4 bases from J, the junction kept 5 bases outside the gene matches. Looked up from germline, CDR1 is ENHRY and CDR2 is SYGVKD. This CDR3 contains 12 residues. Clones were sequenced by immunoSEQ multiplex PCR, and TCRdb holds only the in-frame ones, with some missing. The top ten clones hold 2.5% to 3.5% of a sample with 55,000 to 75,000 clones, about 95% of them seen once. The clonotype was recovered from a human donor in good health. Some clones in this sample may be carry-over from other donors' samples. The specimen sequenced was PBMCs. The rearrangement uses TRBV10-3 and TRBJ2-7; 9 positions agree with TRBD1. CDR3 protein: CATGTGIYEQYF. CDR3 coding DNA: TGTGCCACCGGGACAGGGATTTACGAGCAGTACTTC.